The T cell receptor (beta chain) under discussion was sequenced for a study of vaccination effects on CD4 cells after COVID-19. TCRdb's table, derived via immunoSEQ multiplex PCR, lists solely in-frame clones and lacks some. The table lists about 54,000 clones, approximately 79% of them singletons, with more than 2% in the top ten. After expansion with viral peptide pools in the ViraFEST assay, antigen-specific CD4+ T cells were sequenced. Following culture for about ten days, CD4+ T cells were isolated. Regarding this clone: Its antigen is undetermined.

In germline, CDR1 is SGDLS, CDR2 YYNGEE. CDR3 length: 15 amino acids. Trimming pared 4 bases from V and 4 bases from J, leaving 17 bases between. The rearrangement uses TRBV9 and TRBJ1-1; possible D gene TRBD1, 6 bases. The starting material was CD4+ T cells from PBMCs cultured with HCoV-229E spike peptides, obtained before COVID-19 vaccination. This TCR was sampled from a human donor who received a COVID-19 vaccine. As DNA, the CDR3 is TGTGCCAGCAGCCCTAGCGGACAGCGAGGCACTGAAGCTTTCTTT. Translation gives CASSPSGQRGTEAFF.